The 27 T cell receptor beta chains given below trace back to one sample, sequenced in a study of siplizumab effects on memory and regulatory T cells. The method was immunoSEQ multiplex PCR; TCRdb's version includes in-frame clones alone and lacks a portion of them. The table has fewer than 120,000 clones, more than 90% seen once. The material sequenced was CD4+ T cells sorted from blood. Receptor source: a human donor in good health.

The chain employs TRBV5-5 and TRBJ1-6, with TRBD1 matching 8 bases. CDR3 length: 15 residues. V was pared by 4 bases and J by 9 bases, with 9 bases of the junction left unmatched. CDR1 is SGHKS, CDR2 YYEKEE, per germline (reference sequence). CDR3 sequence (DNA): TGTGCCAGCAGCCAGACAGGGGAGACTGGTTCACCCCTCCACTTT. This encodes CASSQTGETGSPLHF. The full variable domain, with the rest looked up from reference TRBV5-5 and TRBJ1-6, is DAGVTQSPTHLIKTRGQQVTLRCSPISGHKSVSWYQQVLGQGPQFIFQYYEKEERGRGNFPDRFSARQFPNYSSELNVNALLLGDSALYLCASSQTGETGSPLHFGNGTRLTVT.

The chain recombines TRBV18 with TRBJ2-3; a possible D gene is TRBD2 (6 bases). Germline CDR1 is KGHSH and CDR2 is LQKENI. Deletions cut 2 bases from V and 4 bases from J, with 16 bases between. The CDR3 totals 16 residues. This CDR3 reads CASSPTAGSTSDTQYF. CDR3 nucleotides: TGTGCCAGCTCACCAACGGCCGGGAGCACTTCAGATACGCAGTATTTT.

This clone was seen a single time. The chain links TRBV7-9 to TRBJ1-4, with D maybe TRBD1 (6 bases). The CDR3 is 16 residues long. Trimming cost V 8 bases and J 1 base, with 17 bases left between them. From germline, CDR1 is SEHNR and CDR2 FQNEAQ (reference sequence). DNA of the CDR3: TGTGCCAGCCGGATGGGGGCCGGCGGAACTAATGAAAAACTGTTTTTT. It translates to CASRMGAGGTNEKLFF.

The chain recombines TRBV5-1 with TRBJ2-4; D uncertain. V gave up 1 base and J gave up 4 bases, with 9 bases separating them. Germline CDR1 and CDR2: SGHRS and YFSETQ. The CDR3 loop spans 14 amino acids. The CDR3 here is CASSLTQPKNIQYF. In nucleotides, the CDR3 is TGCGCCAGCAGCTTGACACAGCCAAAAAACATTCAGTACTTC.

The rearrangement joins TRBV5-1 to TRBJ2-1; D ambiguous. Germline V gene sequence: CDR1 SGHRS, CDR2 YFSETQ. The V gene lost 6 bases and the J gene lost 5 bases, with 18 bases spanning the gap. This CDR3 region has 15 residues. CDR3 protein: CASTPSRSANNEQFF. CDR3 DNA sequence: TGCGCCAGCACCCCGTCCCGATCAGCGAACAATGAGCAGTTCTTC. Full variable domain (rest looked up from reference TRBV5-1 and TRBJ2-1): KAGVTQTPRYLIKTRGQQVTLSCSPISGHRSVSWYQQTPGQGLQFLFEYFSETQRNKGNFPGRFSGRQFSNSRSEMNVSTLELGDSALYLCASTPSRSANNEQFFGPGTRLTVL.

The genes are TRBV9 and TRBJ2-7; 8 nucleotides line up with TRBD2. V shed 0 bases, J shed 1 base, and the junction held 6 bases outside the gene matches. Germline CDR1 is SGDLS and CDR2 is YYNGEE. This CDR3 region has 16 residues. The CDR3 sequence is CASSVGGRGASYEQYF. In nucleotides, the CDR3 is TGTGCCAGCAGCGTAGGTGGGCGGGGGGCGTCCTACGAGCAGTACTTC.

This chain uses TRBV5-6 with TRBJ2-4; the match to TRBD1 covers 7 bases. This CDR3 has 16 amino acids. The germline V gene has CDR1 SGHDT and CDR2 YYEEEE. V was pared by 0 bases and J by 8 bases, with 11 bases of the junction left unmatched. This CDR3 reads CASSLDRRQGTYIQYF. The DNA of the CDR3 is TGTGCCAGCAGCTTGGATAGGAGACAGGGCACATACATTCAGTACTTC.

CDR3 loop: CAWSPGQGKEQYF. CDR3 DNA: TGTGCCTGGAGTCCCGGACAGGGAAAAGAGCAGTACTTC. This sequence joins TRBV30 and TRBJ2-7; 8 bases fit TRBD1. The CDR3 extends over 13 amino acids. V lost 2 bases and J lost 7; bases outside the gene matches: 7. Looked up from germline, CDR1 is GTSNPN and CDR2 is SVGIG (reference sequence).

The rearrangement joins TRBV9 to TRBJ2-2, with D possibly being TRBD1 (6 bases). Germline CDR1 and CDR2: SGDLS and YYNGEE. Trimming left V 5 bases short and J 5 bases short, with 10 bases between. The CDR3 extends over 13 amino acids. CDR3 region: CASRLTGTGELFF. The CDR3 nucleotides read TGTGCCAGCAGACTTACAGGGACCGGGGAGCTGTTTTTT.

The rearrangement joins TRBV18 to TRBJ1-1; no clear D. V shed 5 bases and J shed 1 base, with 8 bases lying between them. Germline CDR1 KGHSH, CDR2 LQKENI. The CDR3 has 13 amino acids. The CDR3 is CASSAEGNTEAFF. DNA of the CDR3: TGTGCCAGCTCAGCGGAGGGGAACACTGAAGCTTTCTTT. The variable domain in full, completed from reference TRBV18 and TRBJ1-1, reads NAGVMQNPRHLVRRRGQEARLRCSPMKGHSHVYWYRQLPEEGLKFMVYLQKENIIDESGMPKERFSAEFPKEGPSILRIQQVVRGDSAAYFCASSAEGNTEAFFGQGTRLTVV.

This chain uses TRBV4-1 with TRBJ2-7; maybe TRBD2 (6 bases). V lost 4 bases, J lost 0 bases, and 25 bases lay in between. The CDR3 has 19 residues. Germline CDR1 MGHRA, CDR2 YSYEKL. The CDR3 DNA is TGCGCCAGCAGCCTCATGGGGCTAGCGACTCTTTCTGACTCCTACGAGCAGTACTTC. The encoded protein is CASSLMGLATLSDSYEQYF.

The V and J genes are TRBV6-4 and TRBJ2-3, with D perhaps matching TRBD1 (5 bases). Trimming pared 6 bases from V and 5 bases from J, leaving 15 bases between. CDR1 is MRHNA, CDR2 SNTAGT, per germline. The CDR3 sequence is 14 residues long. In DNA form, the CDR3 reads TGTGCCAGCAGCCCGGACACCTCCAGAGATACGCAGTATTTT. Encoded protein: CASSPDTSRDTQYF.

The chain combines TRBV5-1 with TRBJ1-3, with D maybe TRBD1 (6 bases). The length of the CDR3 is 14 residues. CDR1 SGHRS and CDR2 YFSETQ come from the germline V gene. V dropped 1 base and J dropped 2 bases, with 7 bases sitting between them. The CDR3 spells CASSLTGPGNTIYF. CDR3 DNA sequence: TGCGCCAGCAGCTTGACAGGGCCTGGAAACACCATATATTTT.

This chain joins TRBV5-4 and TRBJ2-7, with a possible D match to TRBD2 (7 bases). The ends were cut back, 7 bases at V and 3 bases at J, with 20 bases in the middle. The CDR3 totals 15 residues. Germline CDR1 and CDR2: SGHNT and YYREEE (reference sequence). The DNA of the CDR3 is TGTGCCAGCGGGAGGGGAGGGGGACGAAACTACGAGCAGTACTTC. Protein product: CASGRGGGRNYEQYF. The full variable domain, in which reference TRBV5-4 and TRBJ2-7 provide the parts outside the CDR3, is ETGVTQSPTHLIKTRGQQVTLRCSSQSGHNTVSWYQQALGQGPQFIFQYYREEENGRGNFPPRFSGLQFPNYSSELNVNALELDDSALYLCASGRGGGRNYEQYFGPGTRLTVT.

A word on this clone: Compared with germline, one end of the junction differs, possibly owing to a read error. V and J are TRBV2 and TRBJ1-1; no clear D gene. Per germline, CDR1 SNHLY and CDR2 FYNNEI. The CDR3 spans 13 residues. CDR3 protein: CASSTDMNTEAFF. The CDR3 region has the DNA TGTGCCAGCAGTACAGATATGAACACTGAGGCTTTCTTT.

This chain uses TRBV28 with TRBJ2-5, with 11 positions matching TRBD2. The J segment lost 4 bases and the V segment lost 4 bases, leaving 5 bases of the junction unmatched. The CDR3 runs 15 residues. Germline V gene lookup returns CDR1 MDHEN and CDR2 SYDVKM. For the CDR3, the DNA is TGTGCCAGCAGTTCATATAGCGGGGGGGCAGAGACCCAGTACTTC. Protein product: CASSSYSGGAETQYF.

This clone showed up just once. The chain is built from TRBV19 and TRBJ2-5; no reliable D call. V lost 1 base and J 5 bases, leaving 20 bases between the germline ends. Germline V lookup: CDR1 LNHDA, CDR2 SQIVND (reference sequence). This CDR3 contains 17 residues. The CDR3 DNA reads as TGTGCCAGTAGTATAGCCCACGTCCCGTTGCCCGGGGAGACCCAGTACTTC. Its translation: CASSIAHVPLPGETQYF.

This chain links TRBV5-4 with TRBJ2-1; 12 nucleotides align to TRBD2. The germline V gene has CDR1 SGHNT and CDR2 YYREEE (reference sequence). This CDR3 contains 16 residues. The trim removed 4 bases at V and 9 bases at J, leaving 11 bases unmatched. The CDR3 reads CASSLATSGSGTEQFF. The CDR3 DNA reads TGTGCCAGCAGCCTTGCGACTAGCGGGAGTGGTACTGAGCAGTTCTTC.

A single count supports this clone. The rearrangement joins TRBV6-1 to TRBJ1-2; 12 nucleotides line up with TRBD1. In germline, CDR1 is MNHNS, CDR2 SASEGT. The ends lost 4 bases at V and 6 bases at J; junction bases unmatched: 3. The CDR3 has 14 amino acids. The CDR3 sequence is CASSVGQGADGYTF. The CDR3, as DNA: TGTGCCAGCAGTGTGGGACAGGGGGCAGATGGCTACACCTTC.

CDR3 nucleotide sequence: TGCAGCGCCCAGGTTCACTATGGCTACACCTTC. Encoded protein: CSAQVHYGYTF. The chain uses TRBV29-1 and TRBJ1-2; unclear D gene. The CDR3 sequence is 11 residues long. V lost 7 bases, J lost 3 bases, and 9 bases lay in between. CDR1 and CDR2 (germline): SQVTM, ANQGSEA. Full variable domain (outside the CDR3, taken from reference TRBV29-1 and TRBJ1-2): SAVISQKPSRDICQRGTSLTIQCQVDSQVTMMFWYRQQPGQSLTLIATANQGSEATYESGFVIDKFPISRPNLTFSTLTVSNMSPEDSSIYLCSAQVHYGYTFGSGTRLTVV.

The chain has TRBV10-1 and TRBJ2-1; 7 bases fit TRBD2. Germline V gene sequence: CDR1 WNHNN, CDR2 SYGVQD (reference sequence). Trimming took 10 bases from V and 6 from J; bases not matched to a gene: 15. This CDR3 region has 15 residues. Here the CDR3 reads CATMPGSGILNEQFF. CDR3 nucleotides: TGCGCCACCATGCCAGGGAGCGGGATTCTCAATGAGCAGTTCTTC.

The V call is TRBV11-2, the J call TRBJ2-5, with 13 positions matching TRBD2. This CDR3 is 16 amino acids long. The V gene's germline CDR1 is SGHAT and CDR2 FQNNGV. V shed 4 bases and J 2 bases; nucleotides not matched to a gene: 4. In DNA, the CDR3 is TGTGCCAGCAGCTCCCGACTAGCGGGAGGTCAAGAGACCCAGTACTTC. It yields the protein CASSSRLAGGQETQYF.

The chain links TRBV18 to TRBJ1-4; TRBD1 agrees at 8 bases. The CDR3 totals 19 residues. Germline assignment: CDR1 KGHSH and CDR2 LQKENI. V gave up 8 bases and J gave up 0 bases; unmatched junction bases: 17. In DNA form, the CDR3 reads TGTGCCAGCGGTCCTGATTGGCTGGACAGGGTGGCAACTAATGAAAAACTGTTTTTT. Translating gives CASGPDWLDRVATNEKLFF.

The chain carries TRBV11-2 and TRBJ2-3; TRBD2 matches at 10 bases. J was trimmed by 3 bases and V by 5 bases; bases with no gene match: 11. CDR1 is SGHAT and CDR2 is FQNNGV in the germline V gene. The CDR3 is made up of 17 amino acids. CDR3 loop: CASSPGASGSSTDTQYF. Written as DNA, the CDR3 is TGTGCCAGCAGCCCTGGGGCTAGCGGGAGTAGTACAGATACGCAGTATTTT.

This sequence joins TRBV6-1 and TRBJ2-3; the D gene could be TRBD1 or TRBD2 (6 bases each). Deletions cut 7 bases from V and 3 bases from J, with 14 bases between. Germline lookup yields CDR1 MNHNS and CDR2 SASEGT. This CDR3 spans 14 amino acids. CDR3 amino acids: CASTRGQGTDTQYF. For the CDR3, the DNA is TGTGCCAGCACCCGGGGGCAGGGGACAGATACGCAGTATTTT.

The chain couples TRBV6-1 to TRBJ1-5; tentative D call: TRBD1 (5 bases). Germline-derived CDR1 and CDR2 are MNHNS and SASEGT. This CDR3 is built from 15 residues. V lost 7 bases and J lost 6, with 19 bases in between. The CDR3 DNA sequence: TGTGCCAGCACCCCTGGTTGGGGCGGGTCTCAGCCCCAGCATTTT. It is translated as CASTPGWGGSQPQHF.

The chain uses TRBV18 and TRBJ2-3; the match to TRBD2 covers 7 bases. Germline V CDR1 and CDR2: KGHSH, LQKENI. The CDR3 runs 16 residues. The V and J ends lost 6 bases and 1 base, in that order; junction bases with no gene match: 10. This CDR3 is CASSPIVGGGTDTQYF. For the CDR3, the DNA is TGTGCCAGCTCCCCCATCGTGGGGGGGGGCACAGATACGCAGTATTTT. The variable domain in full, with the rest retrieved from reference TRBV18 and TRBJ2-3, is NAGVMQNPRHLVRRRGQEARLRCSPMKGHSHVYWYRQLPEEGLKFMVYLQKENIIDESGMPKERFSAEFPKEGPSILRIQQVVRGDSAAYFCASSPIVGGGTDTQYFGPGTRLTVL.